These 23 T cell receptor beta chains were all obtained from the same sample, sequenced in a study of Graves' ophthalmopathy and Graves' hyperthyroidism. Amplification of the TCR beta CDR3 regions used RNA transcripts (as template). Second-round multiplex PCR came after a first-round RT-PCR that employed HTBI primers. One entry per CDR3 protein results from TCRdb running MiXCR on the multiplex PCR reads. The sample holds about 740,000 distinct CDR3 sequences, approximately 40% seen once. The specimen was peripheral blood. The receptors were sampled from an adult man with Graves' ophthalmopathy.

The V call is TRBV12-3 or TRBV12-4, the J call TRBJ1-6; D might be TRBD1 (5 bases). V gave up 7 bases and J gave up 0 bases, with 13 bases separating them. This CDR3 contains 16 residues. The CDR3 sequence is CASTTTGSSYNSPLHF. The CDR3 nucleotides read TGTGCCAGCACCACCACAGGAAGCTCCTATAATTCACCCCTCCACTTT.

This clonotype was seen a few times. The chain is built from TRBV20-1 and TRBJ2-2, with a possible D match to TRBD2 (6 bases). V lost 3 bases, J lost 2 bases, and 10 bases lay in between. Germline V lookup: CDR1 DFQATT, CDR2 SNEGSKA (reference sequence). The CDR3 has 14 amino acids. The CDR3 nucleotides read TGCAGTGCTAGTGGACTATCAAACACCGGGGAGCTGTTTTTT. Protein product: CSASGLSNTGELFF.

The chain recombines TRBV7-9 with TRBJ1-1; D is possibly TRBD1 (5 bases). The CDR3 consists of 11 residues. From germline, CDR1 is SEHNR and CDR2 FQNEAQ (reference sequence). V was trimmed by 3 bases and J by 11 bases, leaving 10 bases between them. CDR3 DNA: TGTGCCAGCAGCTTGGGACTAAGCGCTTTCTTT. Translated, it gives CASSLGLSAFF.

The V call is TRBV25-1, the J call TRBJ1-6; D unclear. Deletions cut 6 bases from V and 9 bases from J, with 12 bases between. The CDR3 contains 13 residues. Germline values: CDR1 MGHDK, CDR2 SYGVNS. CDR3 residues: CASRRTRGSPLHF. Here the CDR3 DNA reads TGTGCCAGCAGGAGAACTCGGGGTTCACCCCTCCACTTT.

This clonotype came up many times. The gene calls are TRBV7-9 and TRBJ1-2, with TRBD1 matching over 7 bases. The germline V gene has CDR1 SEHNR and CDR2 FQNEAQ (reference sequence). Germline trimming cut 2 bases from V and 4 bases from J; bases unmatched to any gene: 7. The CDR3 consists of 15 residues. The CDR3 here is CASSLSQTGVYGYTF. The CDR3 DNA sequence: TGTGCCAGCAGCTTATCTCAAACAGGGGTCTATGGCTACACCTTC.

As concerns this clonotype: This may arise from a read error, as a much more abundant clone is one base away. The chain is built from TRBV10-3 and TRBJ1-2; D unclear. The CDR3 totals 14 residues. Germline V CDR1 and CDR2: ENHRY, SYGVKD. Trimming shortened V by 0 bases and J by 4 bases, and 9 bases separated the two germline ends. This CDR3 is CAISESPQLYGYTF. In nucleotides, the CDR3 is TGTGCCATCAGTGAGTCGCCACAGCTCTATGGCTACACCTTC.

The sample holds a few counts of this clonotype. V usage is TRBV20-1 and J usage is TRBJ1-1; no definite D call. Germline CDR1 is DFQATT and CDR2 is SNEGSKA (reference sequence). The CDR3 loop spans 14 amino acids. With 6 bases removed from V and 1 base from J, the gap between germline ends came to 15 bases. In DNA, the CDR3 is TGCAGTGCCCCGGTGGTTTCGGGGAACACTGAAGCTTTCTTT. Encoded protein: CSAPVVSGNTEAFF.

With regard to this clonotype: This is likely a read error, given that the CDR3 carries no conserved phenylalanine or tryptophan at its end. V gene TRBV5-6 combines with J gene TRBJ1-2, with TRBD1 matching 8 bases. Per the germline V gene, CDR1 is SGHDT and CDR2 is YYEEEE. Unmatched junction bases numbered 4, after V lost 1 base and J lost 2 bases. The length of the CDR3 is 15 residues. The CDR3 loop reads CASSLRTGQNYGYTC. The CDR3 bases are TGTGCCAGCAGCTTGAGGACAGGGCAGAACTATGGCTACACCTGC.

V is TRBV25-1 and J is TRBJ2-2; 8 bases are a match to TRBD2. Germline V CDR1 and CDR2: MGHDK, SYGVNS. V shed 6 bases, J shed 1 base, and the junction held 10 bases outside the gene matches. The CDR3 length is 17 residues. CDR3 sequence reads: CASSVAGLAVNTGELFF. The CDR3, as DNA: TGTGCCAGCAGCGTAGCCGGACTAGCCGTGAACACCGGGGAGCTGTTTTTT. Based on the CDR3 plus reference TRBV25-1 and TRBJ2-2, the full variable domain is EADIYQTPRYLVIGTGKKITLECSQTMGHDKMYWYQQDPGMELHLIHYSYGVNSTEKGDLSSESTVSRIRTEHFPLTLESARPSHTSQYLCASSVAGLAVNTGELFFGEGSRLTVL.

The rearrangement joins TRBV6-5 to TRBJ2-7; 10 nucleotides match TRBD2. Germline trimming cut 10 bases from V and 0 bases from J; bases unmatched to any gene: 6. Germline loops: CDR1 MNHEY, CDR2 SVGAGI. This CDR3 has 14 residues. Here the CDR3 reads CATTERGGSYEQYF. The CDR3 bases are TGTGCCACAACGGAGCGGGGGGGCTCCTACGAGCAGTACTTC.

Only a few counts were recorded for this clonotype. Mismatch with germline at one junction end may stem from a read error. The J gene is TRBJ1-5, the V gene TRBV24-1, with 10 bases identical to TRBD1. This CDR3 has 16 amino acids. From germline, CDR1 is KGHDR and CDR2 SFDVKD. CDR3 sequence reads: CASSPPGQGHNQPQHF. CDR3 in DNA: TGTGCCAGCAGTCCTCCGGGACAGGGGCACAATCAGCCCCAGCATTTT.

V usage is TRBV2 and J usage is TRBJ2-1, with 7 positions matching TRBD1. The CDR3 has 14 amino acids. Trimming took 6 bases from V and 0 from J; bases not matched to a gene: 2. Germline V gene data show CDR1 as SNHLY and CDR2 as FYNNEI. CDR3 nucleotides: TGTGCCAGCAGGGGACAGACCTCCTACAATGAGCAGTTCTTC. Translating it yields CASRGQTSYNEQFF.

The chain is built from TRBV25-1 and TRBJ1-3; D is perhaps TRBD1 (6 bases). The V gene lost 11 bases and the J gene lost 0 bases, with 17 bases spanning the gap. This CDR3 spans 15 amino acids. Germline lookup yields CDR1 MGHDK and CDR2 SYGVNS. CDR3 sequence (DNA): TGTGCCTGGAGCGCGGGACAAATCTCTGGAAACACCATATATTTT. Its translation: CAWSAGQISGNTIYF.

This clonotype was detected ten times or more. V usage is TRBV7-7 and J usage is TRBJ2-5; perhaps TRBD1 as D (5 bases). The CDR3 is 14 residues long. Germline V gene data show CDR1 as SSHAT and CDR2 as FNYEAQ (reference sequence). The V end was cut by 1 base, the J end by 5 bases, with 11 bases between. CDR3 sequence reads: CASSLDPGMETQYF. The CDR3 DNA is TGTGCCAGCAGCTTAGATCCAGGGATGGAGACCCAGTACTTC.

As to this clonotype: At one end the junction does not follow the germline gene, possibly because of a read error. J is TRBJ2-3 and V is TRBV25-1; perhaps TRBD2 as D (5 bases). Germline V gene data show CDR1 as MGHDK and CDR2 as SYGVNS. CDR3 length: 15 residues. The CDR3 region has the DNA TGTGCCAGCAGCTTAACTCCAGGATGGGGAGATACACAGTATTTT. The encoded protein is CASSLTPGWGDTQYF.

There are a few counts of this clonotype. This sequence joins TRBV20-1 and TRBJ2-5, with D unresolved. V lost 2 bases, J lost 2 bases, and 9 bases lay in between. The CDR3 contains 13 residues. CDR1 DFQATT and CDR2 SNEGSKA come from the germline V gene (reference sequence). The DNA for the CDR3 is TGCAGTGCTAGAAAGGGCTCTCAAGAGACCCAGTACTTC. Residues: CSARKGSQETQYF.

This rearrangement joins TRBV7-9 to TRBJ2-5, with a tentative D call TRBD2 (5 bases). The germline gives CDR1 SEHNR, CDR2 FQNEAQ (reference sequence). Trimming took off 5 bases at V and 1 base at J, with 14 bases between the two ends. The CDR3 runs 15 residues. The CDR3 DNA reads as TGTGCCAGCAGCCCGGCCGGCCGGGGCCAAGAGACCCAGTACTTC. It yields the protein CASSPAGRGQETQYF.

The chain recombines TRBV11-1 with TRBJ1-3, with D hard to call. With 1 base removed from V and 3 bases from J, the gap between germline ends came to 13 bases. From germline, CDR1 is SGHAT and CDR2 FQDESV (reference sequence). This CDR3 has 16 residues. The CDR3 spells CASSLGVSHFGNTIYF. CDR3 coding DNA: TGTGCCAGCAGCTTAGGCGTAAGCCATTTTGGAAACACCATATATTTT.

The chain recombines TRBV12-3 or TRBV12-4 with TRBJ1-2, with D possibly being TRBD1 (5 bases). The CDR3 covers 13 residues. V was clipped by 8 bases and J by 2 bases, with 12 bases between them. CDR3 protein: CASHFGANYGYTF. The CDR3 coding sequence is TGTGCCAGCCACTTTGGGGCGAACTATGGCTACACCTTC.

This clonotype was picked up many times. The chain combines TRBV7-2 with TRBJ2-5; 8 bases line up with TRBD1. CDR1 is SGHTA and CDR2 is FQGNSA in the germline V gene. Unmatched junction bases numbered 8, after V lost 1 base and J lost 1 base. CDR3 length: 17 residues. The CDR3 here is CASSLGSAGGGQETQYF. The CDR3 bases are TGTGCCAGCAGCTTAGGTTCCGCAGGGGGCGGCCAAGAGACCCAGTACTTC.

This clonotype has a count of ten or more. V usage is TRBV15 and J usage is TRBJ1-1; 10 positions match TRBD1. Losses at the gene ends were 5 bases for V and 4 bases for J; bases not matched to a gene: 13. CDR3 size: 17 residues. CDR1 is LNHNV and CDR2 is YYDKDF in the germline V gene (reference sequence). The CDR3 DNA follows: TGTGCCACCAGCGGCGGGACAGGGGAAGATTTCGGCACTGAAGCTTTCTTT. Residues: CATSGGTGEDFGTEAFF.

This clonotype was seen a handful of times. V usage is TRBV7-9 and J usage is TRBJ1-2; 7 bases are shared with TRBD1. Germline loops: CDR1 SEHNR, CDR2 FQNEAQ (reference sequence). With V trimmed by 3 bases and J by 5 bases, 15 bases remained unmatched. The CDR3 covers 17 residues. The CDR3 region has the DNA TGTGCCAGCAGCTTGGACGGTTCACCCAGACAGGGATATGGCTACACCTTC. As protein: CASSLDGSPRQGYGYTF.

This chain links TRBV7-9 with TRBJ1-2; D may be TRBD1 (5 bases). V shed 5 bases and J shed 6 bases, with 16 bases lying between them. The CDR3 spans 14 residues. In germline, CDR1 is SEHNR, CDR2 FQNEAQ (reference sequence). CDR3 in amino acids: CASSGPGQRHGYTF. As DNA, the CDR3 is TGTGCCAGCAGCGGGCCGGGGCAGAGGCATGGCTACACCTTC.